This T cell receptor beta chain was observed in a study of cytomegalovirus exposure and HLA in healthy donors. This clone was detected only a few times. Its target is not known. Study results and caveats: In a later analysis, the majority of CMV-associated beta chains seemingly showed HLA restriction. Rarity marked most TCR sequences, yet some public TCRs occurred in many donors. Productive status was seen about 90% or about 30% of the time for most TCR beta V segments in an earlier analysis. Immune exposure data for these donors was limited to CMV serostatus.

PCR amplification relied on 60 Vbeta primers (plus 13 Jbeta primers). Sequencing used immunoSEQ multiplex PCR; TCRdb keeps in-frame clones, though not all of them. The repertoire holds over 200,000 clones, with about four fifths as singletons. Germline V gives CDR1 MGHRA, CDR2 YSYEKL. This CDR3 spans 15 amino acids. Losses at the gene ends were 1 base for V and 9 bases for J; bases not matched to a gene: 2. The TCR comes from a woman aged 35 to 49 in good health and CMV-seropositive. Sequenced material: PBMCs. This rearrangement joins TRBV4-1 to TRBJ1-6, with 11 positions matching TRBD1. CDR3 amino acids: CASSQVGQGGSPLHF. CDR3 nucleotides: TGCGCCAGCAGCCAAGTGGGACAGGGGGGTTCACCCCTCCACTTT.